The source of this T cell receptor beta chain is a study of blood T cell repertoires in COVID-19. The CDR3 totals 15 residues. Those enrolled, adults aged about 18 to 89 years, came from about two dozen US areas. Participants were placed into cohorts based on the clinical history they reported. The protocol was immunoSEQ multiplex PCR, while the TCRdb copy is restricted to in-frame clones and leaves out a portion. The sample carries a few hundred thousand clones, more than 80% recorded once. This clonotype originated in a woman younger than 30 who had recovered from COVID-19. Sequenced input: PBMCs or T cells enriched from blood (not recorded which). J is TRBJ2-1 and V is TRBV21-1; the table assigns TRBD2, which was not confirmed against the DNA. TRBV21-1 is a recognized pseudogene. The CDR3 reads CASSNLVSSYNEQFF. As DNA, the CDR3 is TGTGCCAGCAGCAACCTCGTTAGCTCCTACAATGAGCAGTTCTTC.